The 27 T cell receptor beta chains given below trace back to one sample, sequenced in a study of cytomegalovirus exposure and HLA in healthy donors. TCRdb's table, derived via immunoSEQ multiplex PCR, lists solely in-frame clones and lacks some. The data hold 150,000 to 200,000 clones, with roughly 89% observed a single time. The sequenced material came from PBMCs. The receptors stem from a woman younger than 30 in good health and CMV-seropositive.

The chain couples TRBV28 to TRBJ2-1, with TRBD2 matching over 10 bases. Germline CDR1 is MDHEN and CDR2 is SYDVKM. There are 14 residues in the CDR3. With V trimmed by 9 bases and J by 6 bases, 8 bases remained unmatched. This chain's CDR3 is CASSPSGSGNEQFF. In nucleotides, the CDR3 is TGTGCCAGTTCCCCTAGCGGGAGTGGCAATGAGCAGTTCTTC.

The gene calls are TRBV7-8 and TRBJ2-6; D remains ambiguous. The CDR3 totals 14 residues. Germline lookup yields CDR1 SGHVS and CDR2 FQNEAQ. V was clipped by 5 bases and J by 1 base, with 6 bases between them. This CDR3 reads CASSVSSGANVLTF. The DNA for the CDR3 is TGTGCCAGCAGCGTCTCGTCTGGGGCCAACGTCCTGACTTTC.

The CDR3, as DNA: TGCGCCAGCAGCTGGGACCCGGGGGGGAAGCAAGAGACCCAGTACTTC. This codes for CASSWDPGGKQETQYF. The chain joins TRBV5-1 to TRBJ2-5; 8 bases agree with TRBD2. The CDR3 has 16 residues. Germline values: CDR1 SGHRS, CDR2 YFSETQ. With 3 bases clipped from V and 2 bases from J, the junction kept 9 bases outside the gene matches. The complete variable domain, with remaining parts taken from reference TRBV5-1 and TRBJ2-5, reads KAGVTQTPRYLIKTRGQQVTLSCSPISGHRSVSWYQQTPGQGLQFLFEYFSETQRNKGNFPGRFSGRQFSNSRSEMNVSTLELGDSALYLCASSWDPGGKQETQYFGPGTRLLVL.

The chain couples TRBV19 to TRBJ1-1; D is perhaps TRBD1 (6 bases). Germline V gene lookup returns CDR1 LNHDA and CDR2 SQIVND (reference sequence). V gave up 1 base and J gave up 6 bases, with 15 bases separating them. The CDR3 is 15 residues long. CDR3 sequence: CASSIGHREGAEAFF. CDR3 sequence (DNA): TGTGCCAGTAGTATAGGACACAGGGAGGGGGCTGAAGCTTTCTTT.

The chain couples TRBV30 to TRBJ1-5; the match to TRBD1 covers 9 bases. The CDR3 length is 15 residues. Germline loops: CDR1 GTSNPN, CDR2 SVGIG (reference sequence). Unmatched junction bases numbered 4, after V lost 0 bases and J lost 4 bases. Written as DNA, the CDR3 is TGTGCCTGGAGTGTACAGGGGGCGATGAATCAGCCCCAGCATTTT. Translating gives CAWSVQGAMNQPQHF.

The rearrangement joins TRBV28 to TRBJ2-3, with a possible D match to TRBD1 (6 bases). The V gene lost 6 bases and the J gene lost 3 bases, with 13 bases spanning the gap. CDR1 MDHEN and CDR2 SYDVKM come from the germline V gene. The CDR3 contains 14 residues. Here the CDR3 reads CASRIQGSTDTQYF. In nucleotides, the CDR3 is TGTGCCAGCAGGATCCAGGGGTCGACAGATACGCAGTATTTT.

The chain combines TRBV5-8 with TRBJ1-1; the D gene is possibly TRBD1 (5 bases). This CDR3 contains 15 residues. The V gene's germline CDR1 is SGHTS and CDR2 YDEGEE. Trimming removed 0 bases at V and 9 bases at J, with 18 bases between. CDR3 loop: CASSLVGGAGLKAFF. DNA of the CDR3: TGTGCCAGCAGCTTGGTAGGAGGGGCTGGACTGAAAGCTTTCTTT.

This clone was seen only once. The CDR3 DNA is TGTGCCAGCAGTTTAAGTAGTCCAGATACGCAGTATTTT. Translation: CASSLSSPDTQYF. The V gene is TRBV28, the J gene TRBJ2-3; no definite D call. Between the trimmed V and J ends, which lost 2 bases and 4 bases, there was a span of 7 bases. Germline CDR1 MDHEN, CDR2 SYDVKM. The CDR3 spans 13 residues.

The table lists this clone with a few counts. This sequence joins TRBV30 and TRBJ1-4; a possible D gene is TRBD1 (5 bases). The CDR3 is made up of 14 amino acids. V was cut by 7 bases and J by 4 bases, with 16 bases left in between. Germline CDR1 is GTSNPN and CDR2 is SVGIG (reference sequence). CDR3 sequence: CAYGNGQLNEKLFF. In DNA, the CDR3 is TGTGCCTATGGCAATGGACAACTTAATGAAAAACTGTTTTTT.

The chain joins TRBV19 to TRBJ1-5, with 10 bases aligning to TRBD1. The CDR3 is made up of 17 amino acids. The junction had 9 bases not matched to a gene; V was cut back by 7 bases and J by 0 bases. CDR1 is LNHDA and CDR2 is SQIVND in the germline V gene (reference sequence). Here the CDR3 reads CASKSGQGVYSNQPQHF. The CDR3 bases are TGTGCCAGTAAATCAGGACAGGGGGTCTATAGCAATCAGCCCCAGCATTTT.

J is TRBJ2-7 and V is TRBV10-3, with 9 bases lining up with TRBD1. Germline-derived CDR1 and CDR2 are ENHRY and SYGVKD. The CDR3 spans 14 residues. V shed 5 bases and J 6 bases; nucleotides not matched to a gene: 8. In nucleotides, the CDR3 is TGTGCCATCAGTAACCCGGGACAGGGAGGCGAGCAGTACTTC. It encodes CAISNPGQGGEQYF.

This clone has more than one count but fewer than ten. The rearrangement uses TRBV2 and TRBJ2-7, with TRBD1 identical over 8 bases. J gave up 7 bases and V 6 bases, and 5 bases lay outside the gene matches. The CDR3 contains 12 residues. Germline V lookup: CDR1 SNHLY, CDR2 FYNNEI. CDR3 in amino acids: CASSGQGQEQYF. CDR3 coding DNA: TGTGCCAGCAGCGGACAGGGTCAGGAGCAGTACTTC.

The chain combines TRBV21-1 with TRBJ2-5; the table gives TRBD1 as D, unverified against the DNA. TRBV21-1 is a recognized pseudogene. This CDR3 comprises 15 residues. The CDR3 sequence is CASSTTGGYQETQYF. The CDR3 coding sequence is TGTGCCAGCAGCACCACAGGGGGGTACCAAGAGACCCAGTACTTC.

The chain joins TRBV7-2 to TRBJ2-5; 7 bases line up with TRBD1. From germline, CDR1 is SGHTA and CDR2 FQGNSA. The ends lost 5 bases at V and 5 bases at J; junction bases unmatched: 2. The CDR3 spans 12 residues. The CDR3 sequence is CASSDRVETQYF. The CDR3 nucleotides are TGTGCCAGCAGCGACAGGGTTGAGACCCAGTACTTC.

This clone was seen just once. The chain is built from TRBV11-2 and TRBJ1-1; weak D call: TRBD1 (6 bases). The ends were cut back, 5 bases at V and 1 base at J, with 14 bases in the middle. CDR3 size: 15 residues. CDR1 and CDR2 (germline): SGHAT, FQNNGV. CDR3 sequence reads: CASSPATGKNTEAFF. The CDR3 coding sequence is TGTGCCAGCAGCCCAGCTACAGGGAAGAACACTGAAGCTTTCTTT.

The chain recombines TRBV19 with TRBJ1-5, with 10 bases identical to TRBD1. Unmatched junction bases numbered 7, after V lost 5 bases and J lost 3 bases. The CDR3 runs to 16 residues. The germline CDR1 and CDR2 sequences are LNHDA and SQIVND (reference sequence). CDR3 nucleotide sequence: TGTGCCAGTAGTCCTCGGGACAGGGGAATCAATCAGCCCCAGCATTTT. It translates to CASSPRDRGINQPQHF. The variable domain in full, with the rest retrieved from reference TRBV19 and TRBJ1-5, is DGGITQSPKYLFRKEGQNVTLSCEQNLNHDAMYWYRQDPGQGLRLIYYSQIVNDFQKGDIAEGYSVSREKKESFPLTVTSAQKNPTAFYLCASSPRDRGINQPQHFGDGTRLSIL.

This sequence joins TRBV19 and TRBJ2-3; 10 nucleotides line up with TRBD2. The CDR3 covers 16 residues. Germline CDR1 LNHDA, CDR2 SQIVND (reference sequence). The trim removed 5 bases at V and 1 base at J, leaving 6 bases unmatched. For the CDR3, the DNA is TGTGCCAGTAGTGAGCTAGCGGGAGTTGGCACAGATACGCAGTATTTT. This translates into CASSELAGVGTDTQYF.

This sequence joins TRBV19 and TRBJ1-5, with 8 bases that match TRBD1. This CDR3 spans 15 amino acids. The trim removed 6 bases at V and 0 bases at J, leaving 4 bases unmatched. CDR1 and CDR2 (germline): LNHDA, SQIVND (reference sequence). The CDR3 DNA reads as TGTGCCAGTAGCTCGACAGGGGATAGCAATCAGCCCCAGCATTTT. It yields the protein CASSSTGDSNQPQHF.

V gene TRBV10-1 combines with J gene TRBJ2-3; tentative D call: TRBD2 (5 bases). The CDR3 consists of 17 residues. CDR1 WNHNN and CDR2 SYGVQD come from the germline V gene (reference sequence). V was cut by 2 bases and J by 4 bases, with 19 bases left in between. The CDR3 region has the DNA TGCGCCAGCAGTGAGCCGAACCGGGAAAAAAGCGCAGATACGCAGTATTTT. Its protein product is CASSEPNREKSADTQYF.

J is TRBJ2-7 and V is TRBV10-3; 14 bases agree with TRBD2. The CDR3 extends over 17 amino acids. J was trimmed by 0 bases and V by 6 bases; bases with no gene match: 7. The V gene's germline CDR1 is ENHRY and CDR2 SYGVKD. DNA of the CDR3: TGTGCCATCAGATCCGGGACTAGCGGGAGTAACTCCTACGAGCAGTACTTC. Protein sequence: CAIRSGTSGSNSYEQYF.

The chain couples TRBV7-2 to TRBJ1-5; 10 bases map to TRBD1. This CDR3 is 16 amino acids long. Trimming at V came to 5 bases and at J to 7 bases, leaving 11 bases not matched to a gene. CDR1 and CDR2 (germline): SGHTA, FQGNSA. CDR3 loop: CASSPQTTGGSQPQHF. CDR3 in DNA: TGTGCCAGCAGCCCTCAGACGACAGGGGGCTCGCAGCCCCAGCATTTT.

V and J are TRBV30 and TRBJ2-7; 9 bases are a match to TRBD1. The germline V gene has CDR1 GTSNPN and CDR2 SVGIG (reference sequence). This CDR3 is 13 amino acids long. J lost 6 bases, V lost 5 bases, and 8 bases had no gene match. The CDR3 sequence is CAWCGTGGTEQYF. The CDR3 coding sequence is TGTGCCTGGTGCGGTACAGGGGGCACCGAGCAGTACTTC. Filled out from reference TRBV30 and TRBJ2-7, the complete variable domain reads SQTIHQWPATLVQPVGSPLSLECTVEGTSNPNLYWYRQAAGRGLQLLFYSVGIGQISSEVPQNLSASRPQDRQFILSSKKLLLSDSGFYLCAWCGTGGTEQYFGPGTRLTVT.

This chain links TRBV7-2 with TRBJ2-3; 8 bases align to TRBD2. The CDR3 consists of 16 residues. After removal of 1 base from V and 6 bases from J, the junction contained 9 bases not matched to a gene. Germline CDR1 SGHTA, CDR2 FQGNSA. The CDR3 region is CASSLVSSGRWDTQYF. CDR3 nucleotides: TGTGCCAGCAGCTTAGTATCTAGCGGGCGATGGGATACGCAGTATTTT.

CDR3 amino acids: CASSQVGRVPVEQYF. In nucleotides, the CDR3 is TGTGCCAGCAGCCAAGTTGGCAGGGTACCGGTCGAGCAGTACTTC. V is TRBV14 and J is TRBJ2-7, with D possibly being TRBD1 (5 bases). The CDR3 length is 15 residues. Germline V lookup: CDR1 SGHDN, CDR2 FVKESK. V lost 1 base, J lost 6 bases, and 16 bases lay in between.

This clone appeared once. The rearrangement joins TRBV10-3 to TRBJ1-1, with TRBD1 matching 7 bases. V was clipped by 7 bases and J by 1 base; unmatched bases: 6. The CDR3 contains 14 residues. The germline V gene encodes CDR1 ENHRY and CDR2 SYGVKD. The CDR3 reads CAIKDRRGNTEAFF. Here the CDR3 DNA reads TGTGCCATCAAGGACAGGAGGGGGAACACTGAAGCTTTCTTT.

J is TRBJ2-2 and V is TRBV27; unclear D gene. Germline CDR1 reads MNHEY; CDR2 reads SMNVEV (reference sequence). Trimming took off 4 bases at V and 1 base at J, with 10 bases between the two ends. The length of the CDR3 is 15 residues. The chain's CDR3 is CASSSHRRNTGELFF. The CDR3 DNA sequence: TGTGCCAGCAGTTCCCATCGGAGGAACACCGGGGAGCTGTTTTTT.

The chain employs TRBV5-4 and TRBJ2-5; tentatively, D is TRBD2 (5 bases). Trimming took off 0 bases at V and 2 bases at J, with 14 bases between the two ends. The germline CDR1 and CDR2 sequences are SGHNT and YYREEE (reference sequence). This CDR3 is 16 amino acids long. The DNA of the CDR3 is TGTGCCAGCAGCTTGGGGTTTTCCTCGGGGCAAGAGACCCAGTACTTC. It translates to CASSLGFSSGQETQYF.